This TCR beta chain was captured by sequencing in a study of early T cells in non-severe SARS-CoV-2 infection. For the study at large: Bulk RNA isolated from unsorted whole blood underwent sequencing; chains were not paired. Study-level points and caveats: Matching results from VDJdb favored anti-spike CD8 responses, leaving private and CD4 specificities undetected.

The CDR3 is 15 residues long. Germline-derived CDR1 and CDR2 are MNHEY and SVGAGI. V dropped 6 bases and J dropped 1 base, with 16 bases sitting between them. This clonotype was seen many times. Its antigen is as yet unknown. cDNA molecules, individually, were tagged with unique molecular identifiers. TCRdb ran MiXCR on the 5' RACE reads and lists one entry per CDR3 protein. In the table there are approximately 99,000 distinct CDR3 sequences, roughly an eighth of which are singletons. Sequenced input: whole blood. The chain joins TRBV6-5 to TRBJ2-7; possible D gene TRBD2, 6 bases. The TCR sequence derives from an adult who was a healthcare worker with PCR-confirmed SARS-CoV-2 infection or an uninfected control (not recorded which). The chain's CDR3 is CASRGPGLLSYEQYF. The CDR3 coding sequence is TGTGCCAGCAGAGGACCGGGACTCCTTTCCTACGAGCAGTACTTC.